This record looks at one T cell receptor beta chain sequence and its context. This clone was seen a single time. What antigen it recognizes has not been identified. Qualities for individual bases were not recorded, and no much larger clone is one base off. These data originate in a study of blood T cell repertoires in COVID-19 (dated by TCRdb to about 2020). Looking at the study overall: The collaborator samples originated in the United States, Italy and Spain and spanned the acute and convalescent phases of COVID-19. The prospective study material was composed of cDNA or gDNA derived from T cells, B-cell-depleted T cells, or PBMCs. Deeply sampled blood TCRbeta repertoires from subjects exposed to, actively infected with, or recovered from COVID-19 were included in the dataset. The repertoires were made available in a free public database intended to serve as a resource for research on the immune response to SARS-CoV-2. Samples were obtained from the ongoing ImmuneRACE study (first 160 participants) and from about 1,300 subjects provided by 6 global collaborators. The sample metadata nearly always contained a de-identified subject ID, COVID-19 status, age in years and sex. Where available, HLA class I and class II types were obtained from metadata supplied by the sample provider rather than from assay-based typing.

What the authors observed across the whole study: The quantity of clinical and demographic metadata differed by source and by participant and was supplied without curation.

Sequences MNHEY (CDR1) and SMNVEV (CDR2) are obtained from the germline V gene (reference sequence). V is pruned by 2 bases and J by 5 bases, leaving 6 bases of the junction without a gene match. Taken from cysteine to phenylalanine, the CDR3 has 15 residues. Solely the CDR3 DNA is kept, with 45 bases framed from the first base. The immunoSEQ Assay, a bias-controlled multiplex PCR, was used to amplify TCRbeta CDR3 regions from genomic DNA. From the authors' description of their analysis: Within the assay, amplification of reference gene primers was used to estimate how many nucleated cells each sample contained. To quantify the absolute abundance of each unique TCRbeta CDR3 rearrangement, sequence reads were collapsed and filtered. For each sample, productive Simpson clonality was calculated as the square root of Simpson's diversity index over productive rearrangements. What TCRdb holds here is the immuneACCESS table cut down to in-frame rearrangements. Part of the clones is not present; checked against another copy, under half of the missing clones reflect an unresolved V gene, and the others are unexplained. From that table come the V and J calls and clone size; the DNA was used to work out D and trimming. This sample lists about 280,000 clones; 83% were detected once. The ten largest clones add up to 8% to 9.5% of the sample.

A second Seattle source provided samples from volunteer blood donors who had recovered from COVID-19. The collaborating institutions used their own protocols to collect whole blood in K2EDTA tubes. For TCRbeta analysis, collaborator samples were shipped as frozen whole blood, as isolated PBMCs, or as DNA extracted from either sample type. This TCR was recovered from a woman in her 50s who had recovered from COVID-19. Rearrangement joined TRBV27 to TRBJ1-1, with 9 bases in between that match TRBD1. The sequenced sample consisted of peripheral blood. CDR3 protein: CASSLGYRGRTEAFF. The DNA is TGTGCCAGCAGTTTAGGATACAGGGGGCGGACTGAAGCTTTCTTT.